The table lists the clone carrying this T cell receptor (beta chain) with a count of one. Data came from immunoSEQ multiplex PCR; TCRdb stores just in-frame clones and leaves some out. The sample consists of 200,000 to 300,000 clones, 90% to 95% of them appearing once. The CDR3 consists of 20 residues. V dropped 2 bases and J dropped 9 bases, with 29 bases sitting between them. Germline CDR1 LGHNA, CDR2 YNFKEQ. The data originate from a study of T cell responses to AZD1222 COVID-19 vaccine. This clonotype was sampled from an adult in good health. The material was peripheral blood, obtained on day 0 of AZD1222 vaccination. The V and J genes are TRBV4-2 and TRBJ1-6; D is uncertain. CDR3 coding DNA: TGTGCCAGCAGCCAACAAAGGAGACCGGACTCCATAAGGTTAGGTTCACCCCTCCACTTT. Translating it yields CASSQQRRPDSIRLGSPLHF.